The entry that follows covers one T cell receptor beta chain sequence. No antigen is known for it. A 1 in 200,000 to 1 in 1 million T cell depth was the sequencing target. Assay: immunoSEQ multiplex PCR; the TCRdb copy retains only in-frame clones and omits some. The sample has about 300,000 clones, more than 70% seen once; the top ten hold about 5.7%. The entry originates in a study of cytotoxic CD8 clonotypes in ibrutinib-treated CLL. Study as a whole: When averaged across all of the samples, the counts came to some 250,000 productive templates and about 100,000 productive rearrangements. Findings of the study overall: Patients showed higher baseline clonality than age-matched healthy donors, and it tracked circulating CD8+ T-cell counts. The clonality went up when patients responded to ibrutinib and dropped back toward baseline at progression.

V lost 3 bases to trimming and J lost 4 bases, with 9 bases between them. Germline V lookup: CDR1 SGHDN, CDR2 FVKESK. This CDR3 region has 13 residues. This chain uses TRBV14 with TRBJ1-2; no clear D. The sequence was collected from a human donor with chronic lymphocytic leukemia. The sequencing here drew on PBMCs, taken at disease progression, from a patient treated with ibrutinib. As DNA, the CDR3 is TGTGCCAGCAGCCACACTGCCTTCTATGGCTACACCTTC. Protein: CASSHTAFYGYTF.